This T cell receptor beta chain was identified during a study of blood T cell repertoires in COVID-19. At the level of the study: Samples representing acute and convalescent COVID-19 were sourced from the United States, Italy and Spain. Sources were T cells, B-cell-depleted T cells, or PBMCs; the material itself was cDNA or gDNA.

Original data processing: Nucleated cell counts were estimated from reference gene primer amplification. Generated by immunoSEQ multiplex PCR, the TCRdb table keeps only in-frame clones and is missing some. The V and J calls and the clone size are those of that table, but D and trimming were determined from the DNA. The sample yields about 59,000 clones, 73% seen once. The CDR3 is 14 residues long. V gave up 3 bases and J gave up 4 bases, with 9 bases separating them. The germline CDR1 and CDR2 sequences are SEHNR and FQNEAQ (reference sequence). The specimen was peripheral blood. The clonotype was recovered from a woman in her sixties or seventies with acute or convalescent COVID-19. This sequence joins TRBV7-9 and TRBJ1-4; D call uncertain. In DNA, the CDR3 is TGTGCCAGCAGCTTGCGAGGGAATAATGAAAAACTGTTTTTT. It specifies CASSLRGNNEKLFF.